What follows is one T cell receptor beta chain and its context. This entry comes from a study of T cell responses to AZD1222 COVID-19 vaccine. Assay: immunoSEQ multiplex PCR; the TCRdb copy retains only in-frame clones and omits some. The data contain some 84,000 clones, 80% to 90% of them singletons. Trimming left V 2 bases short and J 6 bases short, with 21 bases between. Germline V lookup: CDR1 SGDLS, CDR2 YYNGEE. The CDR3 extends over 16 amino acids. The clonotype originates from an adult who received the AZD1222 COVID-19 vaccine. Specimen: peripheral blood, collected 28 days after the second AZD1222 dose. This chain joins TRBV9 and TRBJ2-7; weak D call: TRBD2 (5 bases). In DNA form, the CDR3 reads TGTGCCAGCAGCGTTTCTATTGAGACTACACTTCCCGAGCAGTACTTC. Its protein is CASSVSIETTLPEQYF.